This T cell receptor (beta chain) was found in a study of STAT5B mutations in CD4+ large granular lymphocyte leukemia (dated 2022 in TCRdb). Context from the whole study: Among healthy controls, the CDR3 'QG' motif was associated with a particular HLA allele. The study compared the TCRbeta repertoires of patients with CD4+ T-cell large granular lymphocyte leukemia against those of healthy blood donors. The purity of purified fractions was confirmed by flow cytometry on FACSCanto II or FACSVerse to exceed 95% among lymphocytes.

A note on this clone: Its target antigen remains unknown. No much larger clone is present one base from it, and per-base qualities are unavailable.

General study outcomes and caveats: Main leukemic clonotypes were private to each patient, although approximately 25% of the main leukemic clonotypes were found at low frequency in the non-leukemic repertoires of other patients. Greater clonality appeared to be present in CD4-sorted patient repertoires than in healthy CD4+ repertoires, and the difference was retained after the putative leukemic clones were removed. The data were not HLA-matched, and the relatively small sample size could explain the higher clonality seen in CD4+ compared with CD8+ T-LGLL. TRBV06-family usage was enriched among the top patient clones (8/27) compared with healthy controls (2/35).

The healthy controls were 37 blood donors, and the buffy coats of these donors were supplied by the Finnish Red Cross blood service. All TCR-sequenced material derived from peripheral blood: patient blood samples and healthy donor buffy coats. Ficoll-Hypaque gradient centrifugation was used to isolate peripheral blood mononuclear cells. CD4+ cells were magnetically purified from the buffy coats of healthy controls. Genomic DNA was extracted with the Gentra Puregene Cell and Tissue kit and quantified on a Qubit 2.0 fluorometer. The immunoSEQ assay at survey resolution was used to sequence TCRbeta rearrangements from genomic DNA. As for the original processing: A lowest detectable productive clonotype frequency of 2.59 x 10-5 was observed in the TCR sequencing data. Only productive TCRbeta rearrangements, defined as complete and in-frame sequences, were included in the analyses. Clonality for each sample was calculated as Simpson clonality in the immunoSEQ Analyzer version 3.0. Clones were binned by frequency as very rare, small, medium, large (1-20%) or hyperexpanded (>20%). Generation probabilities were estimated with OLGA 1.2.3, V-gene circos plots were generated with VDJtools, specificities were searched for in VDJdb, and CDR3 motifs were identified with GLIPH. What TCRdb holds here is the immuneACCESS table cut down to in-frame rearrangements. Part of the clones is not present; checked against another copy, under half of the missing clones reflect an unresolved V gene, and the others are unexplained. For V, J and clone size, that table is used; D and trimming come from the DNA. The sample table holds more than 30,000 clones, of which just over 75% were seen once. Together, the top ten hold roughly 6.9% of the sample.

The CDR3 has 17 amino acids, counting the end cysteine and phenylalanine. The sequence is cut down to CDR3 DNA, 51 bases in frame from base 1. Reading the germline V gene gives CDR1 SGDLS and CDR2 YYNGEE. After removal of 6 bases from V and 0 bases from J, the junction retains 13 bases not matched to a gene. The sequencing sample was made of CD4+ T cells from blood buffy coats. The TCR sequence derives from a human donor in good health. The chain is assembled from TRBV9 and TRBJ2-7; a stretch of 9 junction bases matches TRBD2. The DNA is TGTGCCAGCACCCCAGGGGGACTAGCAGGACTCTCCTACGAGCAGTACTTC. It encodes CASTPGGLAGLSYEQYF.